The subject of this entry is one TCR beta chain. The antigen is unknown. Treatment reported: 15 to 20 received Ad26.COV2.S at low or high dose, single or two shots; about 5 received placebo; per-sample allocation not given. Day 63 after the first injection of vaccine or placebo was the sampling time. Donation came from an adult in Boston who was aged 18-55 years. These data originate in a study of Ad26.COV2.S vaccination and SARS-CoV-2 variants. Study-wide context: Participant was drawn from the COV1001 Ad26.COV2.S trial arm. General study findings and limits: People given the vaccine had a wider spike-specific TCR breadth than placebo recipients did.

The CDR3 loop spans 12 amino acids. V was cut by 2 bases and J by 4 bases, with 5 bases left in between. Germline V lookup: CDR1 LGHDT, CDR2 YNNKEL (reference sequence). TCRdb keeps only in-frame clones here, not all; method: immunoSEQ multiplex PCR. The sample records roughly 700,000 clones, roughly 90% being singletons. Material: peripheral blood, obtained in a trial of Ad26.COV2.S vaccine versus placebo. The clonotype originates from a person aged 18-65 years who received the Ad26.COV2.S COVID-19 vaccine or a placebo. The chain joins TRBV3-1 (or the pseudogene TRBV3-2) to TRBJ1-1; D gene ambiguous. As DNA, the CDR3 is TGTGCCAGCAGCCAACGGGCCACTGAAGCTTTCTTT. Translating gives CASSQRATEAFF.